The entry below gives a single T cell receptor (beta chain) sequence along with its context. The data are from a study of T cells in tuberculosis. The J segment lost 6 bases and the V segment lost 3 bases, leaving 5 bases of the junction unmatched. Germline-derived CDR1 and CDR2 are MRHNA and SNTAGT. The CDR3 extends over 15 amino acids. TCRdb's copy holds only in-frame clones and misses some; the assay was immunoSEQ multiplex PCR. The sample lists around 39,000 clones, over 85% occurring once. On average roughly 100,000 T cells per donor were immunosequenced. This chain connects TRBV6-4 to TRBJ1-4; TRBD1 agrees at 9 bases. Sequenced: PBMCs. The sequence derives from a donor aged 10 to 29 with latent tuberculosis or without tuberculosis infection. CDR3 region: CASSEPTGGYEKLFF. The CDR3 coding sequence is TGTGCCAGCAGTGAACCAACAGGGGGCTATGAAAAACTGTTTTTT.